Shown below are 7 T cell receptor beta chains from a single sample sequenced in a study of blood T cell repertoires in COVID-19 (dated by TCRdb to the early 2020s). Libraries were constructed by the immunoSEQ multiplex PCR assay. Not all clones reach the TCRdb copy of this immuneACCESS table, which keeps in-frame sequences only. Checked studies attribute under half of the gap to unresolved V genes and leave the rest unexplained. In this sample the table shows about 70,000 clones, 80% to 85% of which occur a single time. 15% to 18% of the sample lies in the top ten. The sequenced sample was peripheral blood. These receptor sequences come from a man older than 75 with acute or convalescent COVID-19.

V usage is TRBV6-5 and J usage is TRBJ1-4, with a possible D match to TRBD1 (5 bases). V was shortened by 4 bases and J by 7 bases, with 13 bases between the two germline ends. The CDR3 has 14 residues. Germline V lookup: CDR1 MNHEY, CDR2 SVGAGI. CDR3 in amino acids: CASSSRGIGEKLFF. The CDR3 DNA sequence: TGTGCCAGCAGTTCGCGGGGGATTGGTGAAAAACTGTTTTTT.

The chain couples TRBV7-9 to TRBJ2-3; 7 bases fit TRBD2. Trimming removed 8 bases from V and 0 bases from J; junction bases left unmatched: 8. Per germline, CDR1 SEHNR and CDR2 FQNEAQ (reference sequence). CDR3 length equals 15 residues. The CDR3 region has the DNA TGTGCCAGCGTCAGACTAGCCGCCAGCACAGATACGCAGTATTTT. Its protein product is CASVRLAASTDTQYF.

The chain joins TRBV4-3 to TRBJ1-2; 9 bases match TRBD1. The CDR3 has 16 amino acids. The ends lost 0 bases at V and 0 bases at J; junction bases unmatched: 2. Germline V gene data show CDR1 as LGHNA and CDR2 as YSLEER. In nucleotides, the CDR3 is TGCGCCAGCAGCCAAGAATACAGGGGGCCTAACTATGGCTACACCTTC. Translation: CASSQEYRGPNYGYTF.

This clone was observed a single time. CDR3 in DNA: TGTGCCAGCAGTGAGAGGGAACCGAATCAGCCCCAGCATTTT. Translating it yields CASSEREPNQPQHF. The chain uses TRBV6-1 and TRBJ1-5; D not resolved. The CDR3 sequence is 14 residues long. Germline lookup yields CDR1 MNHNS and CDR2 SASEGT. V lost 3 bases and J lost 4, with 10 bases in between.

This clone appeared a single time. The J gene is TRBJ2-2, the V gene TRBV23-1; 12 nucleotides align to TRBD2. TRBV23-1 is identified as an open reading frame with a role that is uncertain. The trim removed 5 bases at V and 1 base at J, leaving 8 bases unmatched. CDR3 length equals 18 residues. CDR3 DNA sequence: TGCGCCAGCAGTTGGAGACTAGCGGGGGTTTTGAACACCGGGGAGCTGTTTTTT. As protein: CASSWRLAGVLNTGELFF.

This clone was counted between two and nine times. V usage is TRBV19 and J usage is TRBJ1-5, with TRBD1 matching over 9 bases. In germline, CDR1 is LNHDA, CDR2 SQIVND (reference sequence). The trim removed 3 bases at V and 9 bases at J, leaving 15 bases unmatched. This CDR3 region has 17 residues. The CDR3 is CASSIPSSGTGTRPQHF. CDR3 nucleotide sequence: TGTGCCAGTAGTATTCCATCATCCGGGACAGGGACTCGGCCCCAGCATTTT.

J is TRBJ2-7 and V is TRBV29-1; TRBD1 matches at 8 bases. The germline gives CDR1 SQVTM, CDR2 ANQGSEA. With 4 bases clipped from V and 0 bases from J, the junction kept 2 bases outside the gene matches. The CDR3 runs to 13 residues. The CDR3 spells CSVAGTGSYEQYF. The CDR3 bases are TGCAGCGTTGCCGGGACAGGCTCCTACGAGCAGTACTTC.